The 25 T cell receptor beta chains presented below share a single source sample, sequenced in a study of T-cell reconstitution after alpha-beta-depleted transplantation in children. This sample's TCRbeta library carried unique molecular identifier barcodes. TCRdb passed the PCR reads through MiXCR, listing each CDR3 protein once. Of hundreds of thousands of distinct CDR3 sequences in the sample, 12% were seen once. The source material was PBMCs from the stem cell graft donor, sampled from the stem cell graft. The receptor set was obtained from a human donor who donated a stem cell graft to a child with acute lymphoblastic leukemia.

Details on this clonotype: This may stem from a read error, because a much larger clone lies one nucleotide away. The chain has TRBV5-1 and TRBJ2-3; 12 positions agree with TRBD1. J gave up 5 bases and V 3 bases, and 7 bases lay outside the gene matches. The length of the CDR3 is 16 residues. CDR1 and CDR2 from the germline V gene are SGHRS and YFSETQ. This CDR3 is CASSSGTGGLRDTQYF. The CDR3 DNA is TGCGCCAGCAGCTCGGGGACAGGGGGCCTTCGAGATACGCAGTATTTT.

This clonotype appeared many times. The genes are TRBV5-6 and TRBJ2-4; D is possibly TRBD2 (5 bases). V gave up 4 bases and J gave up 10 bases, with 12 bases separating them. This CDR3 is built from 12 residues. Germline lookup yields CDR1 SGHDT and CDR2 YYEEEE. CDR3: CASSKLSAIQYF. CDR3 DNA: TGTGCCAGCAGCAAACTTAGCGCAATTCAGTACTTC.

In its sample, this clonotype was seen many times. The genes are TRBV28 and TRBJ1-1; 7 bases are shared with TRBD1. This CDR3 is built from 17 residues. V dropped 5 bases and J dropped 0; count of bases not matched to a gene: 12. Germline V gives CDR1 MDHEN, CDR2 SYDVKM. Written as DNA, the CDR3 is TGTGCCAGCAGTACCGGACAGGTTGGGGCACTGAACACTGAAGCTTTCTTT. This encodes CASSTGQVGALNTEAFF.

This clonotype showed up many times. The chain employs TRBV6-2 or TRBV6-3 and TRBJ2-7, with D possibly being TRBD1 (6 bases). Trimming removed 6 bases from V and 2 bases from J, with 17 bases in between. In germline, CDR1 is MNHEY, CDR2 SVGEGT. This CDR3 contains 15 residues. The DNA of the CDR3 is TGTGCCAGCAGCAGTAGCCAGGGGAGAACCTACGAGCAGTACTTC. The encoded protein is CASSSSQGRTYEQYF.

This clonotype occurred many times. The chain couples TRBV6-6 to TRBJ2-3; D ambiguous. Trimming took off 6 bases at V and 1 base at J, with 14 bases between the two ends. The CDR3 is made up of 15 amino acids. Germline CDR1 MNHNY, CDR2 SVGAGI (reference sequence). CDR3 nucleotide sequence: TGTGCCAGCAGACACACTTCGGTGGGCACAGATACGCAGTATTTT. Residues: CASRHTSVGTDTQYF.

This clonotype was seen ten or more times. V is TRBV9 and J is TRBJ1-3, with D possibly TRBD1 on 6 matching bases. Germline V gives CDR1 SGDLS, CDR2 YYNGEE. Trimming shortened V by 4 bases and J by 0 bases, and 14 bases separated the two germline ends. The CDR3 covers 16 residues. The CDR3 nucleotides read TGTGCCAGCAGCCTCGAATCAGGGGTCTCTGGAAACACCATATATTTT. Translating gives CASSLESGVSGNTIYF.

This clonotype came up many times. Here the CDR3 DNA reads TGCAGTGCTAGACACCCTGGGGGGCAGCGCGCCGTCCTGACTTTC. This codes for CSARHPGGQRAVLTF. The rearrangement uses TRBV20-1 and TRBJ2-6; D possibly matches TRBD1 or TRBD2 (6 bases each). Trimming took off 2 bases at V and 12 bases at J, with 20 bases between the two ends. From germline, CDR1 is DFQATT and CDR2 SNEGSKA (reference sequence). This CDR3 comprises 15 residues.

The table lists this clonotype with a few counts. The chain carries TRBV21-1 and TRBJ2-6; the DNA was not compared with TRBD2, the D call given in the table. TRBV21-1 is reported as a pseudogene. CDR3 size: 18 residues. This chain's CDR3 is CASSSEGLAPSGANVLTF. CDR3 sequence (DNA): TGTGCCAGCAGCTCCGAGGGACTAGCTCCTTCTGGGGCCAACGTCCTGACTTTC.

At least ten counts were recorded for this clonotype. The chain recombines TRBV30 with TRBJ1-1, with a tentative D call TRBD1 (6 bases). The CDR3 consists of 11 residues. CDR1 and CDR2 (germline): GTSNPN, SVGIG (reference sequence). Trimming shortened V by 5 bases and J by 7 bases, and 11 bases separated the two germline ends. CDR3 loop: CAWQSTGEAFF. Written as DNA, the CDR3 is TGTGCCTGGCAGTCGACAGGTGAAGCTTTCTTT.

The table lists this clonotype with a few counts. The V gene is TRBV6-1, the J gene TRBJ2-7; perhaps TRBD1 as D (6 bases). The V end was cut by 4 bases, the J end by 4 bases, with 17 bases between. The germline gives CDR1 MNHNS, CDR2 SASEGT. This CDR3 is built from 15 residues. Here the CDR3 reads CASSVRVATGYEQYF. The CDR3 bases are TGTGCCAGCAGTGTTCGGGTCGCTACAGGGTACGAGCAGTACTTC.

V is TRBV12-3 or TRBV12-4 and J is TRBJ2-1; no firm D call. The V end lost 2 bases, the J end lost 7 bases, and 9 bases lay between the germline ends. This CDR3 region has 13 residues. CDR3 nucleotide sequence: TGTGCCAGCAGTTTACTAGGGTTGAATGAGCAGTTCTTC. Translating it yields CASSLLGLNEQFF.

This clonotype was counted many times. The CDR3 loop is CASSLHRAQETQYF. CDR3 DNA: TGCGCCAGCAGTTTGCACAGGGCCCAAGAGACCCAGTACTTC. The chain recombines TRBV4-3 with TRBJ2-5; possible D gene TRBD1, 6 bases. The CDR3 runs 14 residues. Germline V CDR1 and CDR2: LGHNA, YSLEER. Trimming removed 6 bases from V and 1 base from J, with 12 bases in between.

This clonotype was seen many times. CDR3 protein: CASSFSTVNTEAFF. The CDR3 region has the DNA TGTGCCAGCAGTTTCTCGACGGTGAACACTGAAGCTTTCTTT. The rearrangement links TRBV12-3 or TRBV12-4 to TRBJ1-1; D is uncertain. The CDR3 runs to 14 residues. Trimming stripped 3 bases from V and 0 bases from J, with 8 bases between.

This clonotype occurred many times. The V call is TRBV19, the J call TRBJ1-5; TRBD1 is a possible D gene (5 bases). V was cut by 4 bases and J by 3 bases, with 16 bases left in between. CDR3 size: 16 residues. From germline, CDR1 is LNHDA and CDR2 SQIVND (reference sequence). CDR3 nucleotide sequence: TGTGCCAGTAGTACCGCCACGAGGGGCTCCAATCAGCCCCAGCATTTT. Residues: CASSTATRGSNQPQHF.

This clonotype was found many times. The V and J genes are TRBV2 and TRBJ1-5; possible D gene TRBD1, 5 bases. The CDR3 is made up of 16 amino acids. V lost 1 base, J lost 6 bases, and 16 bases lay in between. Per the germline V gene, CDR1 is SNHLY and CDR2 is FYNNEI. The CDR3 region has the DNA TGTGCCAGCAGTGAAGGTCTGGGGCAAAGAGGTCAGCCCCAGCATTTT. It translates to CASSEGLGQRGQPQHF.

This clonotype was counted at least ten times. The chain uses TRBV6-2 or TRBV6-3 and TRBJ2-7; maybe TRBD2 (5 bases). This CDR3 spans 14 amino acids. The V end lost 5 bases, the J end lost 0 bases, and 11 bases lay between the germline ends. Germline loops: CDR1 MNHEY, CDR2 SVGEGT. This CDR3 is CASSRIASSYEQYF. As DNA, the CDR3 is TGTGCCAGCAGTCGCATAGCGAGCTCCTACGAGCAGTACTTC.

This clonotype was recorded at least ten times. V gene TRBV9 combines with J gene TRBJ1-2; weak D call: TRBD1 (5 bases). The CDR3 contains 15 residues. In germline, CDR1 is SGDLS, CDR2 YYNGEE. V lost 2 bases, J lost 1 base, and 12 bases lay in between. For the CDR3, the DNA is TGTGCCAGCAGCGTCGGGACGGCTATTAACTATGGCTACACCTTC. Its translation is CASSVGTAINYGYTF.

The sample holds a few counts of this clonotype. The chain joins TRBV28 to TRBJ1-5, with 8 bases aligning to TRBD1. The length of the CDR3 is 14 residues. V gave up 3 bases and J gave up 5 bases; unmatched junction bases: 3. CDR1 and CDR2 (germline): MDHEN, SYDVKM. CDR3 sequence (DNA): TGTGCCAGCAGTTTGACAGGGGAATATCAGCCCCAGCATTTT. Translation: CASSLTGEYQPQHF.

This chain connects TRBV27 to TRBJ1-6; TRBD1 aligns across 9 bases. The ends lost 6 bases at V and 9 bases at J; junction bases unmatched: 6. Germline lookup yields CDR1 MNHEY and CDR2 SMNVEV (reference sequence). This CDR3 is built from 14 residues. The CDR3 region is CASSSGTGTSPLHF. CDR3 in DNA: TGTGCCAGCAGCTCCGGGACAGGGACTTCACCCCTCCACTTT.

In its sample, this clonotype was seen many times. The chain is built from TRBV6-2 or TRBV6-3 and TRBJ1-2, with 9 bases aligning to TRBD1. The ends lost 5 bases at V and 4 bases at J; junction bases unmatched: 8. This CDR3 is built from 15 residues. Germline values: CDR1 MNHEY, CDR2 SVGEGT. CDR3 amino acids: CASSNRDREPYGYTF. The CDR3 DNA sequence: TGTGCCAGCAGTAACCGGGACAGGGAACCCTATGGCTACACCTTC.

This clonotype occurred many times. The chain uses TRBV28 and TRBJ2-7; 12 positions match TRBD2. J gave up 2 bases and V 6 bases, and 5 bases lay outside the gene matches. CDR3 length equals 15 residues. Per the germline V gene, CDR1 is MDHEN and CDR2 is SYDVKM. The CDR3 sequence is CASRPLAGGTYEQYF. The CDR3 nucleotides are TGTGCCAGCAGGCCACTAGCGGGGGGAACCTACGAGCAGTACTTC.

This clonotype was seen ten or more times. V is TRBV10-2 and J is TRBJ2-1; D gene uncertain. The V gene's germline CDR1 is WSHSY and CDR2 SAAADI. The germline V and J ends were trimmed by 5 bases and 0 bases, with 8 bases remaining between them. The CDR3 loop spans 14 amino acids. The CDR3 reads CASSLLSSYNEQFF. In DNA, the CDR3 is TGCGCCAGCAGTCTGTTGAGCTCCTACAATGAGCAGTTCTTC.

This clonotype was picked up a small number of times. The chain joins TRBV20-1 to TRBJ2-3; 7 nucleotides match TRBD2. Per germline, CDR1 DFQATT and CDR2 SNEGSKA (reference sequence). This CDR3 has 11 residues. J gave up 5 bases and V 7 bases, and 3 bases lay outside the gene matches. CDR3 amino acids: CSVLAVDTQYF. The CDR3 coding sequence is TGCAGTGTCCTAGCGGTAGATACGCAGTATTTT.

This clonotype has a count of ten or more. The V and J genes are TRBV5-1 and TRBJ2-7; TRBD1 aligns across 7 bases. This CDR3 contains 14 residues. V lost 4 bases, J lost 3 bases, and 7 bases stayed unmatched. Germline assignment: CDR1 SGHRS and CDR2 YFSETQ. The CDR3 nucleotides are TGCGCCAGCAGCCGCAGACAGGGAGACTACGAGCAGTACTTC. It specifies CASSRRQGDYEQYF.

This clonotype was seen repeatedly, ten times or more. The rearrangement uses TRBV6-5 and TRBJ1-1; possibly TRBD1 for D (6 bases). Deletions cut 2 bases from V and 3 bases from J, with 13 bases between. Germline V lookup: CDR1 MNHEY, CDR2 SVGAGI. There are 15 residues in the CDR3. Written as DNA, the CDR3 is TGTGCCAGCAGTTACGGGGGGGCGAGGTACACTGAAGCTTTCTTT. Translation: CASSYGGARYTEAFF.